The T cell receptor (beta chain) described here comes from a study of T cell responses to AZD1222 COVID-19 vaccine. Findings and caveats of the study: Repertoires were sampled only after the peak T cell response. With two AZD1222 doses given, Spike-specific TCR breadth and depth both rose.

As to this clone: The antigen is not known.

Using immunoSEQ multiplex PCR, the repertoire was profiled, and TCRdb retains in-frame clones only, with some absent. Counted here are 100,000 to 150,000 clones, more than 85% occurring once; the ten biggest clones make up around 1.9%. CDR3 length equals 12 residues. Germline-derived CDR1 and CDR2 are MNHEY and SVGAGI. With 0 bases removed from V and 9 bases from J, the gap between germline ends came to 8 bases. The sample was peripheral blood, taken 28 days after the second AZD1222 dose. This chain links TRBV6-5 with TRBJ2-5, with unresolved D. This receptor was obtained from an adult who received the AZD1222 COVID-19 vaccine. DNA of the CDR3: TGTGCCAGCAGTTACTCGGGAACGGCCCAGTACTTC. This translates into CASSYSGTAQYF.